These T cell receptor beta chains were read from a single sample in a study of blood T cell repertoires in COVID-19. Profiling relied on immunoSEQ multiplex PCR, and the TCRdb table lists in-frame clones only, not all of them. The repertoire includes roughly 57,000 clones, just under 90% of them detected once, and more than 6% sits in the top ten. The sample taken for sequencing was peripheral blood. These receptors all stem from a woman between 55 and 75 years old with COVID-19, enrolled during active disease. The CDR3 runs from the conserved cysteine through the conserved F or W. A D gene is named only where the DNA matches it firmly. Expanded clones are given a class, and other clones once, few, many or no size at all.

d_call,j_call,clone_size,v_call,cdr3_nt,cdr3_aa
TRBD1,TRBJ2-7,.,TRBV28,TGTGCCAGCAGGGAGAACAGGGGGTCCTACGAGCAGTACTTC,CASRENRGSYEQYF
.,TRBJ1-5,.,TRBV6-6,TGTGCCAGCAAGGAACAGGATAATCAGCCCCAGCATTTT,CASKEQDNQPQHF
.,TRBJ2-7,.,TRBV7-9,TGTGCCAGCAGCTATAGTCAGGGGTGGGGTGGTGCCTACGAGCAGTACTTC,CASSYSQGWGGAYEQYF
TRBD1,TRBJ2-4,.,TRBV28,TGTGCCAGCAGTCAAAGGACAGGGGCAGACATTCAGTACTTC,CASSQRTGADIQYF
.,TRBJ1-2,.,TRBV5-6,TGTGCCAGCAGCGCAGGACTGATGGTGGGCACCTTC,CASSAGLMVGTF
.,TRBJ2-2,.,TRBV11-2,TGTGCCAGCAGCTTAGTGGCGGGTTGGGGGGAGCTGTTTTTT,CASSLVAGWGELFF
.,TRBJ1-5,few,TRBV19,TGTGCCAGTAGTATAAAGACAGGACCCTTTCCCCAGCATTTT,CASSIKTGPFPQHF
.,TRBJ1-4,.,TRBV5-5,TGTGCCAGCAGCTTGGAAGCACTGAATGAAAAACTGTTTTTT,CASSLEALNEKLFF
.,TRBJ1-5,.,TRBV19,TGTGCCAGTTTGGAGACGCCCAGCCCTAGCTATCAGCCCCAGCATTTT,CASLETPSPSYQPQHF
TRBD2,TRBJ2-7,.,TRBV18,TGTGCCAGCTCACCACCGGGAGCGGGAGTGTCTCGGGAGCAGTACTTC,CASSPPGAGVSREQYF
TRBD1,TRBJ2-7,.,TRBV6-5,TGTGCCAGCAGTTACTCGTTGACAGGGAGCTACGAGCAGTACTTC,CASSYSLTGSYEQYF
TRBD1,TRBJ1-6,.,TRBV7-8,TGTGCCAGCAGCGACAGGGGTCGTCGGCTTTCACCCCTCCACTTT,CASSDRGRRLSPLHF
TRBD1,TRBJ1-2,.,TRBV9,TGTGCCAGCAGCGGGGGACAGCCGAGTTTTAACTATGGCTACACCTTC,CASSGGQPSFNYGYTF
.,TRBJ1-3,.,TRBV7-8,TGTGCCAGCAGCTCCCCGTGGAGTAACTCTGGAAACACCATATATTTT,CASSSPWSNSGNTIYF
TRBD2,TRBJ2-3,.,TRBV9,TGTGCCAGCAGCGGGGTAGCGGGAGATACGCAGTATTTT,CASSGVAGDTQYF
.,TRBJ1-5,.,TRBV19,TGTGCCAGTAGTAACCTCGGGGGTTCCGATCAGCCCCAGCATTTT,CASSNLGGSDQPQHF
.,TRBJ1-2,.,TRBV28,TGTGCCAGCAGTTTAAAAGAGATCTATGGCTACACCTTC,CASSLKEIYGYTF
.,TRBJ2-1,.,TRBV4-1,TGCGCCAGCAGCCAGGCGTTTGGCACCCGAACATCCCAGGGGAATGAGCAGTTCTTC,CASSQAFGTRTSQGNEQFF
TRBD1,TRBJ2-7,.,TRBV23-1,TGCGCCAGCAGAGGCCGGGACAGGTCGCCCGTCGGACCTTACGAGCAGTACTTC,CASRGRDRSPVGPYEQYF
TRBD2,TRBJ2-5,.,TRBV19,TGTGCCAGTAGTAGTGGACTAGCGGGAGGGGTTGGGTCCTGGGAGACCCAGTACTTC,CASSSGLAGGVGSWETQYF
TRBD1,TRBJ1-2,.,TRBV10-3,TGTGCCATCAGAGGACAGGGTGCGGACTATGGCTACACCTTC,CAIRGQGADYGYTF
TRBD2,TRBJ2-5,.,TRBV25-1,TGTGCCAGCAGTGAATGGGTGGGAGGGGAGACCCAGTACTTC,CASSEWVGGETQYF
TRBD2,TRBJ2-7,.,TRBV5-4,TGTGCCAGCAGTCCACTAGGGACTAGCGGGAGACGGCACGAGCAGTACTTC,CASSPLGTSGRRHEQYF
TRBD1,TRBJ1-2,.,TRBV2,TGTGCCAGCAGCCAGACAGGGGGCCATGGCTACACCTTC,CASSQTGGHGYTF
.,TRBJ1-4,.,TRBV18,TGTGCCAGCTCACGTTCGTCTAATGAAAAACTGTTTTTT,CASSRSSNEKLFF
TRBD2,TRBJ2-7,few,TRBV15,TGTGCCACCAGCAGAGATAAGGCGGGAGGCACCTACGAGCAGTACTTC,CATSRDKAGGTYEQYF
.,TRBJ1-3,.,TRBV14,TGTGCCAGCAGCCAACTCCTAGAGCCTGGAAACACCATATATTTT,CASSQLLEPGNTIYF
.,TRBJ2-2,.,TRBV19,TGTGCCAGTAGTATTACAGTAGGTAACACCGGGGAGCTGTTTTTT,CASSITVGNTGELFF
TRBD2,TRBJ2-2,.,TRBV2,TGTGCCAGCAGTTCGGGGTTTACGGCTAGCGGAAACACCGGGGAGCTGTTTTTT,CASSSGFTASGNTGELFF
.,TRBJ1-5,.,TRBV5-4,TGTGCCAGCAGCCGAGGGTTGGGTCAGCCCCAGCATTTT,CASSRGLGQPQHF
.,TRBJ1-1,.,TRBV4-1,TGCGCCAGCAGCCAAAGTAGGGGTGAAGCTTTCTTT,CASSQSRGEAFF
.,TRBJ1-5,.,TRBV18,TGTGCCAGCTCACCAAGAAGGGGAAATCAGCCCCAGCATTTT,CASSPRRGNQPQHF
TRBD2,TRBJ2-5,.,TRBV5-4,TGTGCCAGCAGCAGGGGACTAGCGGGAGGGGAGACCCAGTACTTC,CASSRGLAGGETQYF
TRBD2,TRBJ2-1,.,TRBV28,TGTGCCAGCAGTTCTGGGGGACTAGCGGGAGGGTTCTTC,CASSSGGLAGGFF
TRBD2,TRBJ2-7,once,TRBV3-1/TRBV3-2,TGTGCCAGCAGCCCCCACTTTCCGGGAGGCCTTATCGCCTACGAGCAGTACTTC,CASSPHFPGGLIAYEQYF
.,TRBJ2-7,.,TRBV6-5,TGTGCCAGCAGTTCCGGGAAAAATCAAGACTACGAGCAGTACTTC,CASSSGKNQDYEQYF
.,TRBJ2-1,once,TRBV5-4,TGTGCCAGCAGCTTAGAGCTGCTACCTTACAATGAGCAGTTCTTC,CASSLELLPYNEQFF
TRBD2,TRBJ2-1,once,TRBV24-1,TGTGCCACCAGTGATCTACCGGGACTAGGGGGAAATGAGCAGTTCTTC,CATSDLPGLGGNEQFF
.,TRBJ1-3,.,TRBV11-2,TGTGCCAGCAGCCCGGGGAGGGGTGGAAACACCATATATTTT,CASSPGRGGNTIYF
.,TRBJ2-1,.,TRBV2,TGTGCCAGCAGTGATATTGCGGTTTCCTCCTACAATGAGCAGTTCTTC,CASSDIAVSSYNEQFF
.,TRBJ1-5,.,TRBV12-5,TGTGCTAGTGGTTTGTCCCAAGGTGGGCACCACACTCAGCCCCAGCATTTT,CASGLSQGGHHTQPQHF
TRBD2,TRBJ2-2,.,TRBV4-1,TGCGCCAGCAGCCAAGGGACTAGCGGGGCCCCCGGGGAGCTGTTTTTT,CASSQGTSGAPGELFF
.,TRBJ2-5,.,TRBV18,TGTGCCAGCTCACCTGGAGGGTACCAAGAGACCCAGTACTTC,CASSPGGYQETQYF
.,TRBJ1-5,.,TRBV5-6,TGTGCCAGCAGCTTGAGTCGGCAGGGTGGGTTTAGCAATCAGCCCCAGCATTTT,CASSLSRQGGFSNQPQHF
.,TRBJ2-5,.,TRBV18,TGTGCCAGCTCACTAGACAGACAAGAGACCCAGTACTTC,CASSLDRQETQYF
.,TRBJ1-1,few,TRBV7-6,TGTGCCAGCAGCTCCCGCCCTCTAGGGGGGGTCGGCACTGAAGCTTTCTTT,CASSSRPLGGVGTEAFF
.,TRBJ1-1,.,TRBV6-6,TGTGCCAGCAGTTACATGGGGAGACCCATGAACACTGAAGCTTTCTTT,CASSYMGRPMNTEAFF
TRBD1,TRBJ2-5,once,TRBV12-5,TGTGCTAGTGGTTTGGGGACAGGGTCCGAGACCCAGTACTTC,CASGLGTGSETQYF
.,TRBJ2-7,.,TRBV3-1/TRBV3-2,TGTGCCAGCAGCCCTTTTTCTGGTGGGAGCTCCTACGAGCAGTACTTC,CASSPFSGGSSYEQYF
TRBD1,TRBJ1-6,.,TRBV5-4,TGTGCCAGCAGCTTGATCCCGGGACAGGGAAACTCACCCCTCCACTTT,CASSLIPGQGNSPLHF
.,TRBJ2-7,once,TRBV6-5,TGTGCCAGCAGGCCTACGAACTCCTACGAGCAGTACTTC,CASRPTNSYEQYF